The 7 T cell receptor beta chains given below trace back to one sample, sequenced in a study of Ad26.COV2.S vaccination and SARS-CoV-2 variants. Treatment reported: around 19 received Ad26.COV2.S at low or high dose, single or two shots; roughly 5 received placebo; per-sample allocation not given. Samples were taken on day 63 after the first vaccine or placebo injection. Sequencing was performed with immunoSEQ multiplex PCR; in TCRdb, only in-frame clones are kept and a portion is missing. The repertoire consists of approximately 410,000 clones, with around 87% occurring once and the leading ten covering roughly 4%. The sequencing used peripheral blood, collected in a trial of Ad26.COV2.S vaccine versus placebo. Receptors originate from a person between 18 and 65 years old who received the Ad26.COV2.S COVID-19 vaccine or a placebo.

This chain uses TRBV6-1 with TRBJ2-7, with TRBD1 matching over 12 bases. V gave up 1 base and J gave up 6 bases; unmatched junction bases: 4. The V gene's germline CDR1 is MNHNS and CDR2 SASEGT. The CDR3 is 15 amino acids. CDR3 amino acids: CASSEEGQGAFEQYF. CDR3 coding DNA: TGTGCCAGCAGTGAAGAGGGACAGGGGGCCTTCGAGCAGTACTTC.

The J gene is TRBJ2-1, the V gene TRBV7-8; 7 bases fit TRBD1. Germline lookup yields CDR1 SGHVS and CDR2 FQNEAQ. V shed 5 bases, J shed 2 bases, and the junction held 6 bases outside the gene matches. The CDR3 extends over 15 amino acids. CDR3 loop: CASSPSGQAYNEQFF. The DNA for the CDR3 is TGTGCCAGCAGCCCCTCTGGACAGGCCTACAATGAGCAGTTCTTC.

The V and J genes are TRBV14 and TRBJ2-2, with D possibly matching TRBD1 (6 bases). This CDR3 contains 17 residues. Trimming removed 3 bases at V and 3 bases at J, with 17 bases between. Germline V gene data show CDR1 as SGHDN and CDR2 as FVKESK. Here the CDR3 reads CASSHPRWGPDTGELFF. The CDR3 DNA follows: TGTGCCAGCAGCCATCCAAGATGGGGGCCCGACACCGGGGAGCTGTTTTTT.

This chain connects TRBV28 to TRBJ2-5, with D perhaps being TRBD1 or TRBD2 (5 bases each). Germline lookup yields CDR1 MDHEN and CDR2 SYDVKM. The CDR3 spans 15 residues. V lost 4 bases and J 2 bases, leaving 14 bases between the germline ends. CDR3 protein: CASSSTGEGQETQYF. CDR3 coding DNA: TGTGCCAGCAGTTCAACGGGCGAGGGGCAAGAGACCCAGTACTTC.

V and J are TRBV27 and TRBJ2-1, with 9 bases identical to TRBD2. The ends lost 5 bases at V and 7 bases at J; junction bases unmatched: 12. Per germline, CDR1 MNHEY and CDR2 SMNVEV (reference sequence). The length of the CDR3 is 16 residues. In nucleotides, the CDR3 is TGTGCCAGCAGTGTAAGAGCGGGGGGTAATTCGAATGAGCAGTTCTTC. It codes for CASSVRAGGNSNEQFF.

This chain uses TRBV19 with TRBJ1-1; 8 bases fit TRBD1. V was pared by 6 bases and J by 1 base, with 4 bases of the junction left unmatched. The CDR3 sequence is 14 residues long. The germline V gene encodes CDR1 LNHDA and CDR2 SQIVND (reference sequence). Here the CDR3 DNA reads TGTGCCAGTAGGCTAGGGACAGGGAACACTGAAGCTTTCTTT. Translated: CASRLGTGNTEAFF.

CDR3 nucleotide sequence: TGTGCCAGCAGTTTAACGGGGGACGCCCCCTACAATGAGCAGTTCTTC. This encodes CASSLTGDAPYNEQFF. The chain uses TRBV27 and TRBJ2-1; D perhaps matches TRBD2 (6 bases). CDR1 and CDR2 (germline): MNHEY, SMNVEV (reference sequence). The V and J ends lost 2 bases and 2 bases respectively, with 13 bases between them. The CDR3 runs 16 residues.